These 14 T cell receptor beta chains were sequenced from one sample in a study of beta chain features in type 1 diabetes. The authors reverse transcribed all of the isolated RNA, so sequencing captured expressed TCRB transcripts. Generated by immunoSEQ multiplex PCR, the TCRdb table keeps only in-frame clones and is missing some. The sample consists of hundreds of thousands of clones, roughly 15% of them appearing once. The sample was naive CD4+ T cells from blood. The source is a woman aged 18 to 35 in good health.

This clone was picked up a small number of times. The V gene is TRBV29-1, the J gene TRBJ2-7, with D maybe TRBD1 (5 bases). The CDR3 sequence is 14 residues long. Germline V gene sequence: CDR1 SQVTM, CDR2 ANQGSEA. V gave up 4 bases and J gave up 3 bases, with 16 bases separating them. DNA for the CDR3: TGCAGCGTTGTGACTTTGGAAAGGGGCTACGAGCAGTACTTC. This sequence encodes CSVVTLERGYEQYF.

This clone was seen more than once but under ten times. The chain carries TRBV7-2 and TRBJ2-1, with 11 bases matching TRBD2. The V segment lost 7 bases and the J segment 3 bases; nucleotides outside the gene matches: 5. This CDR3 region has 15 residues. Germline loops: CDR1 SGHTA, CDR2 FQGNSA. The CDR3, as DNA: TGTGCCAGCACGAAACTAGCGGGAGTCTACAATGAGCAGTTCTTC. Translated: CASTKLAGVYNEQFF.

This clone was found a few times. The genes are TRBV6-5 and TRBJ2-1; the match to TRBD2 covers 7 bases. The CDR3 runs to 14 residues. V gave up 4 bases and J gave up 4 bases; unmatched junction bases: 4. From germline, CDR1 is MNHEY and CDR2 SVGAGI. Here the CDR3 reads CASSFGTTYNEQFF. The CDR3 DNA sequence: TGTGCCAGCAGTTTCGGGACTACTTACAATGAGCAGTTCTTC.

This chain uses TRBV7-9 with TRBJ2-5, with unresolved D. V lost 5 bases and J 5 bases, leaving 12 bases between the germline ends. The CDR3 is made up of 13 amino acids. Germline V lookup: CDR1 SEHNR, CDR2 FQNEAQ (reference sequence). The CDR3 nucleotides are TGTGCCAGCAGCCCCGTTCCTGGGGAGACCCAGTACTTC. The encoded protein is CASSPVPGETQYF.

This clone was seen a handful of times. The chain combines TRBV20-1 with TRBJ2-3; D is unresolved. From germline, CDR1 is DFQATT and CDR2 SNEGSKA (reference sequence). The germline V and J ends were trimmed by 5 bases and 8 bases, with 11 bases remaining between them. This CDR3 is built from 11 residues. CDR3 sequence reads: CSAPTIFTQYF. The CDR3 DNA reads TGCAGTGCTCCCACTATCTTTACGCAGTATTTT.

This chain uses TRBV6-5 with TRBJ2-3; the D gene is possibly TRBD1 (5 bases). V dropped 6 bases and J dropped 8 bases, with 15 bases sitting between them. Germline CDR1 is MNHEY and CDR2 is SVGAGI. There are 13 residues in the CDR3. The CDR3 reads CASRPWTQGTQYF. The CDR3 DNA reads as TGTGCCAGCAGGCCCTGGACGCAGGGTACGCAGTATTTT.

V and J are TRBV18 and TRBJ2-5; D might be TRBD2 (6 bases). Trimming cost V 2 bases and J 14 bases, with 15 bases left between them. Germline V CDR1 and CDR2: KGHSH, LQKENI. There are 12 residues in the CDR3. The CDR3 coding sequence is TGTGCCAGCTCACCAGGAACCCGGGACTTCTACTTC. This translates into CASSPGTRDFYF.

In its sample, this clone was seen a few times. The chain couples TRBV11-2 to TRBJ1-2; D not resolved. CDR1 is SGHAT, CDR2 FQNNGV, per germline. Trimming removed 4 bases at V and 8 bases at J, with 11 bases between. The CDR3 totals 12 residues. The CDR3 DNA sequence: TGTGCCAGCAGCTACCTCGAAAGCGGCTACACCTTC. It yields the protein CASSYLESGYTF.

This clone showed up just a few times. The V call is TRBV19, the J call TRBJ1-5; D is unresolved. Per germline, CDR1 LNHDA and CDR2 SQIVND (reference sequence). The CDR3 loop spans 12 amino acids. Trimming removed 3 bases from V and 5 bases from J, with 5 bases in between. CDR3 DNA sequence: TGTGCCAGTAGTATCCGACATCAGCCCCAGCATTTT. This sequence encodes CASSIRHQPQHF. Using reference TRBV19 and TRBJ1-5 for the parts outside the CDR3, the full variable domain is DGGITQSPKYLFRKEGQNVTLSCEQNLNHDAMYWYRQDPGQGLRLIYYSQIVNDFQKGDIAEGYSVSREKKESFPLTVTSAQKNPTAFYLCASSIRHQPQHFGDGTRLSIL.

This clone has more than one count but fewer than ten. The rearrangement links TRBV5-6 to TRBJ2-1; 9 positions match TRBD1. Germline assignment: CDR1 SGHDT and CDR2 YYEEEE. V gave up 1 base and J gave up 6 bases; unmatched junction bases: 5. The CDR3 loop spans 15 amino acids. The CDR3 DNA reads as TGTGCCAGCAGCTTGATGGGGACAGGGATCAATGAGCAGTTCTTC. It specifies CASSLMGTGINEQFF.

This clone has a handful of counts. This rearrangement joins TRBV18 to TRBJ1-3; D not certain. Germline CDR1 reads KGHSH; CDR2 reads LQKENI. The V end lost 2 bases, the J end lost 3 bases, and 8 bases lay between the germline ends. The length of the CDR3 is 14 residues. CDR3 loop: CASSPAAVGNTIYF. DNA for the CDR3: TGTGCCAGCTCACCAGCGGCAGTTGGAAACACCATATATTTT.

The V call is TRBV27, the J call TRBJ1-1, with D possibly being TRBD1 (5 bases). The V end lost 8 bases, the J end lost 4 bases, and 14 bases lay between the germline ends. CDR1 and CDR2 from the germline V gene are MNHEY and SMNVEV (reference sequence). There are 13 residues in the CDR3. The CDR3 DNA is TGTGCCAGCTGGGTCCATGGGACCACTGAAGCTTTCTTT. Its protein is CASWVHGTTEAFF.

This clone occurred a few times. This chain connects TRBV6-5 to TRBJ2-7; D perhaps matches TRBD1 (6 bases). The germline V and J ends were trimmed by 5 bases and 2 bases, with 10 bases remaining between them. The CDR3 is 13 residues long. CDR1 is MNHEY, CDR2 SVGAGI, per germline. CDR3 loop: CASSRHRAYEQYF. The CDR3 DNA is TGTGCCAGCAGTCGACACAGGGCCTACGAGCAGTACTTC.

This clone was found a few times. V gene TRBV5-4 combines with J gene TRBJ1-1; no reliable D call. Trimming cost V 0 bases and J 4 bases, with 13 bases left between them. The CDR3 extends over 15 amino acids. Germline V gene data show CDR1 as SGHNT and CDR2 as YYREEE (reference sequence). The CDR3 spells CASSLVRGIGTEAFF. The CDR3 DNA reads as TGTGCCAGCAGCTTGGTTCGGGGAATAGGCACTGAAGCTTTCTTT.